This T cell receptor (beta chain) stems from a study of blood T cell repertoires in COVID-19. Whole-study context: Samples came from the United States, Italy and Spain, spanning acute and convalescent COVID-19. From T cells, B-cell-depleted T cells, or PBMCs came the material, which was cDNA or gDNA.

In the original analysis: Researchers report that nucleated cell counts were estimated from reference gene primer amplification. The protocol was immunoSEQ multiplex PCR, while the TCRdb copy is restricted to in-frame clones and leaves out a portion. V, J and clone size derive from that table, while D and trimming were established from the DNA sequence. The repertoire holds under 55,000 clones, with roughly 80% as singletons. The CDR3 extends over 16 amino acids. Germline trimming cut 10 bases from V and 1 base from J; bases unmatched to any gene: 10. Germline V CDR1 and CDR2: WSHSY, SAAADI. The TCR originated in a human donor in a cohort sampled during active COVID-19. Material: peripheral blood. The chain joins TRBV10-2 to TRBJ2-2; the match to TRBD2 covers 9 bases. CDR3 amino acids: CATTASGDWNTGELFF. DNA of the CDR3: TGCGCCACCACTGCTAGCGGGGACTGGAACACCGGGGAGCTGTTTTTT.